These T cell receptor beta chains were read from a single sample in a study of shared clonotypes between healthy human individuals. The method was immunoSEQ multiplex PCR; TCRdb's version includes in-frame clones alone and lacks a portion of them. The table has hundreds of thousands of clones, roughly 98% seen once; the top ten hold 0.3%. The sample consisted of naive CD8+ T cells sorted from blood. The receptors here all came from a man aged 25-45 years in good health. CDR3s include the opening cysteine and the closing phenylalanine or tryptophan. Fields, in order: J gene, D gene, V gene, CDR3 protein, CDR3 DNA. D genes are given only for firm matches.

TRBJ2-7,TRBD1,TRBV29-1,CSGGQGAYEQYF,TGCAGCGGGGGACAGGGGGCTTACGAGCAGTACTTC
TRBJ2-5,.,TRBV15,CATSRDFTEGPQETQYF,TGTGCCACCAGCAGAGATTTTACTGAGGGGCCCCAAGAGACCCAGTACTTC
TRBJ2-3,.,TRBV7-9,CASSPPDQDTQYF,TGTGCCAGCAGCCCGCCGGATCAAGATACGCAGTATTTT
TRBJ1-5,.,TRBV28,CASTGGVQPQHF,TGTGCCAGCACCGGGGGGGTTCAGCCCCAGCATTTT
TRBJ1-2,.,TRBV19,CASSRTVSYGYTF,TGTGCCAGTAGTCGGACGGTTAGCTATGGCTACACCTTC
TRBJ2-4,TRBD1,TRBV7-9,CASSLVTGGNIQYF,TGTGCCAGCAGCTTAGTGACAGGGGGGAACATTCAGTACTTC
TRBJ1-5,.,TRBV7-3,CASSQGDSNQPQHF,TGTGCCAGCAGCCAAGGGGACAGCAATCAGCCCCAGCATTTT
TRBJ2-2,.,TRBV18,CASSPLGGTNTGELFF,TGTGCCAGCTCACCCCTAGGGGGGACGAACACCGGGGAGCTGTTTTTT
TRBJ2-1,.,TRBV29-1,CSVGSGREQFF,TGCAGCGTTGGGTCTGGGCGCGAGCAGTTCTTC
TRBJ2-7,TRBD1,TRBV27,CASSYQYRGYEQYF,TGTGCCAGCAGTTACCAATACAGGGGGTACGAGCAGTACTTC
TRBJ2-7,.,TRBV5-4,CASSQGGSTYEQYF,TGTGCCAGCAGCCAGGGGGGCAGCACCTACGAGCAGTACTTC
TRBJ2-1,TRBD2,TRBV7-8,CASSPGLGGGHNEQFF,TGTGCCAGCAGCCCGGGACTTGGCGGGGGTCACAATGAGCAGTTCTTC
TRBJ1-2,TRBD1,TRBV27,CASSPPRGQASGSGYTF,TGTGCCAGCAGTCCCCCCCGTGGACAGGCTAGTGGAAGCGGCTACACCTTC
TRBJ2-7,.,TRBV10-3,CAISVDLGYEQYF,TGTGCCATCAGTGTGGACCTGGGGTACGAGCAGTACTTC
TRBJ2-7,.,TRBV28,CASSFPGSYEQYF,TGTGCCAGCAGTTTCCCCGGGAGCTACGAGCAGTACTTC
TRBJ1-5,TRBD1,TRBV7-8,CASSLAPRTGVQPQHF,TGTGCCAGCAGCTTAGCGCCTCGGACAGGGGTTCAGCCCCAGCATTTT